These T cell receptor beta chains were read from a single sample in a study of T cells in Graves' hyperthyroidism and ophthalmopathy. Via MiXCR, TCRdb re-called the multiplex PCR reads, giving one row per CDR3 protein. Here the sample spans under 400,000 distinct CDR3 sequences, 18% being singletons. The sequenced sample was blood. Receptor source: a woman in her 40s with Graves' ophthalmopathy. Each CDR3 is given with its conserved first and last residue. A D gene is named only where the DNA matches it firmly. Rows give clone size only sometimes, using once, few, many, or a class for an expanded clone.

size,J,D,V,DNA,CDR3
many,TRBJ2-5,TRBD1,TRBV29-1,TGCAGCGTTAGTGGACAGGGGGGAGAGACCCAGTACTTC,CSVSGQGGETQYF
many,TRBJ2-5,.,TRBV6-5,TGTGCCAGCAGTTACACGAGAACTAGGGGGGGAGAGACCCAGTACTTC,CASSYTRTRGGETQYF
many,TRBJ1-5,.,TRBV30,TGTGCCTGGGATAAATACCGGACAGACAATCAGCCCCAGCATTTT,CAWDKYRTDNQPQHF
.,TRBJ1-1,.,TRBV12-3/TRBV12-4,TGTGCCAGCAGTGGGCGGGTGCGCACTGAAGCTTTCTTT,CASSGRVRTEAFF
many,TRBJ1-1,.,TRBV29-1,TGCAGCGTGGGCCTCGAGGGGAACACTGAAGCTTTCTTT,CSVGLEGNTEAFF
many,TRBJ1-1,.,TRBV30,TGTGCCTGGAGTGGAGGGGGAACTGGTGAAGCTTTCTTT,CAWSGGGTGEAFF
many,TRBJ1-5,.,TRBV30,TGTGCCTGGAGTGTAGAGACGGGGAGAGGGCCCCAGCATTTT,CAWSVETGRGPQHF
.,TRBJ2-7,.,TRBV27,TGTGCCAGCGGGGACATGAACTCCTACGAGCAGTACTTC,CASGDMNSYEQYF
many,TRBJ1-1,.,TRBV12-3/TRBV12-4,TGTGCCAGCAGCCCCGGGGGGTACACTGAAGCTTTCTTT,CASSPGGYTEAFF
.,TRBJ2-7,.,TRBV15,TGTGCCATTGGATCAGGAGGTTACGAGCAGTACTTC,CAIGSGGYEQYF
many,TRBJ2-5,TRBD2,TRBV7-9,TGTGCCAGCAGCTCGACTAGCGGGAGGACTCAAGAGACCCAGTACTTC,CASSSTSGRTQETQYF
many,TRBJ1-2,.,TRBV28,TGTGCCAGCAGTTTCCGGGAGACCTTACCCTATGGCTACACCTTC,CASSFRETLPYGYTF
.,TRBJ1-2,.,TRBV29-1,TGCACCGTTGAAGATCGCAGGGAAAGCAAGGGCTATACCTTC,CTVEDRRESKGYTF
many,TRBJ2-7,.,TRBV11-2,TGTGCCAGCAGCTTAGAGGCCGGGACCGTCTACGAGCAGTACTTC,CASSLEAGTVYEQYF
many,TRBJ1-2,.,TRBV7-3,TGTGCCAGCAGCTTAACGAAGGGGGATGGCTACACCTTC,CASSLTKGDGYTF
many,TRBJ2-5,.,TRBV30,TGTGCCTGGATTAATTCAGGGACCCAGTACTTC,CAWINSGTQYF
many,TRBJ1-5,.,TRBV20-1,TGCAGTGCTAGGGATCCAGGGGCAGGAACTCATCAGCCCCAGCATTTT,CSARDPGAGTHQPQHF
many,TRBJ2-7,.,TRBV18,TGTGCCAGCTCACCATCCAGGGGCCAATCCTACGAGCAGTACTTC,CASSPSRGQSYEQYF
many,TRBJ1-2,.,TRBV6-1,TGTGCCAGCAGTGACGCCCCCAGGGTTGGCTACACCTTC,CASSDAPRVGYTF
.,TRBJ2-2,.,TRBV27,TGTGCCACCGTCGAGGCCGGGGAGCTGTTTTTT,CATVEAGELFF
many,TRBJ1-1,.,TRBV27,TGTGCCAGCAGTTTGGCCGCAGGGCGAGAAACCACTGAAGCTTTCTTT,CASSLAAGRETTEAFF
many,TRBJ2-2,.,TRBV19,TGTGCCAGTAGTATCAGCGGGGAGCTGTTTTTT,CASSISGELFF
many,TRBJ2-1,.,TRBV9,TGTGCCAGCAGCGTAGGGCCTTGGTATGAGCAGTTCTTC,CASSVGPWYEQFF
.,TRBJ2-7,TRBD1,TRBV6-1,TGTGCCAGCAGTCGCGAAACAGGGGCCTACGAGCAGTACTTC,CASSRETGAYEQYF
.,TRBJ2-5,TRBD2,TRBV28,TGTGCCAGCAGCCAGACTAGCGGGAGACACCAAGAGACCCAGTACTTC,CASSQTSGRHQETQYF
many,TRBJ1-1,.,TRBV28,TGTGCCAGCAGCCCCCTAGAGTCCGGCACTGAAGCTTTCTTT,CASSPLESGTEAFF
many,TRBJ2-7,TRBD1,TRBV20-1,TGCAGTGCTTACGGACAGGGGAGCATCAACGAGCAGTACTTC,CSAYGQGSINEQYF
many,TRBJ2-4,.,TRBV11-2,TGTGCCAGCAGCTTAGTGGCGGCGGCGTGGGGAAACATTCAGTACTTC,CASSLVAAAWGNIQYF
many,TRBJ2-7,TRBD2,TRBV27,TGTGCCAGCAGTTTATCGGGACTAGCGGGTTCCTACGAGCAGTACTTC,CASSLSGLAGSYEQYF
.,TRBJ2-7,TRBD2,TRBV19,TGTGCCAGTATCCCCGGGACTAGCGGCTACGAGCAGTACTTC,CASIPGTSGYEQYF
.,TRBJ2-1,.,TRBV27,TGTGCCAGCAGTCAGGGATCTAGCTCCTACAATGAGCAGTTCTTC,CASSQGSSSYNEQFF
many,TRBJ1-1,.,TRBV19,TGTGCCAGTATTGACTATGGGGCGAACACTGAAGCTTTCTTT,CASIDYGANTEAFF